Below, one T cell receptor beta chain is given with its context. This specimen comes from a study of shared clonotypes between healthy human individuals. Germline V gene lookup returns CDR1 MDHEN and CDR2 SYDVKM. This CDR3 contains 16 residues. V was clipped by 3 bases and J by 7 bases, with 21 bases between them. Genomic DNA of each subset was evenly split across several immunoSEQ plates. The data were produced by immunoSEQ multiplex PCR, yet TCRdb's version contains in-frame clones alone and is incomplete. The sample holds approximately 440,000 clones, roughly three quarters seen once. Sequencing used PBMCs. The J gene is TRBJ1-1, the V gene TRBV28; D is undetermined. The source of this sequence is a woman in her thirties or forties in good health. Some clones in this sample may be carry-over from other donors' samples. CDR3 coding DNA: TGTGCCAGCAGTTTTGTCGGAATGGGCAGGCCCGGTGAAGCTTTCTTT. Encoded protein: CASSFVGMGRPGEAFF.